This T cell receptor (beta chain) was recorded in a study of shared T cell receptors in the human thymus (dated by TCRdb to about 2021). Regarding the research as a whole: The study examined how the human thymus generates shared, self-reactive T-cell receptor alpha chains.

Library creation used the immunoSEQ multiplex PCR assay. Drawn from immuneACCESS, this table holds only the in-frame rearrangements with V and J called that TCRdb kept. Clones are partly lost; checked studies trace under half to an unresolved V gene and leave the rest unexplained. Present in this sample are 700,000 or so clones, around 85% of which were seen just once. Over 0.008% of the sample lies in the top ten. In the case of this clone: No antigen is known for it. No base-level quality is on record; no much larger clone is a single base apart.

Germline trimming: 4 bases from V, 5 bases from J; junction bases outside gene matches: 2. The CDR3 has 13 amino acids, counting the end cysteine and phenylalanine. The DNA shown is the 39-base CDR3, in frame from base 1. Via the germline V gene, CDR1 is SGDLS and CDR2 YYNGEE. The same data also contributed to another study, on human thymus T cells. Per that second paper: In Finland, the donors were immunologically healthy infants who were having open corrective cardiac surgery for congenital heart defects. Thymus tissue was collected as surgical resects that were removed during corrective cardiac surgery. Both the thymic and the peripheral blood repertoires appeared to show biased V and J gene segment usage. According to the related research, thymic TCR repertoires were highly overlapping among unrelated individuals. The study used fewer than ten infant thymus samples plus four related peripheral blood samples to characterize TCR alpha and beta repertoires. The infant donors were 7 to 244 days old, and the cohort included five or six males and two females. Thymocytes were freed from the tissue by mechanical means and kept at -70 degrees C as pellets of roughly 9-30 million cells. A QIAsymphony instrument was used to extract genomic DNA from frozen cell pellets. Using the immunoSEQ multiplex PCR assay, the TCRB and TCRAD loci were amplified from a standardized quantity of quality-controlled genomic DNA. Amplicons spanned the V(D)J region at a length sufficient to cover the CDR3 and identify V and J genes. The amplicons were sequenced on an Illumina platform via the commercial immunoSEQ service. Primer bias and sequencing errors were corrected using previously described methods, and TCRAD and TCRB definitions followed the IMGT database. immunoSEQ Analyzer 3.0 and VDJTools were used for repertoire analysis, which covered basic statistics, V/J segment usage, diversity estimates, rarefaction and pairwise overlap. To estimate diversity, the Chao1, ChaoE, Efron-Thisted, Shannon and inverse Simpson indices were applied, and diversity was also estimated on datasets down-sampled to the smallest sample. Repertoire overlap used strict matching of CDR3 nucleotide sequence, V gene and J gene, with Jaccard-based multidimensional scaling clustering. On average, thymus samples gave roughly 740,000 unique TCRB clonotypes, whereas blood samples gave some 84,000.

The TCR was taken from a girl under two years old with a congenital heart defect. Donor details come from another sample of the same person, matched by shared clones. This chain joins TRBV9 to TRBJ2-1, with 8 bases matching TRBD1. Source material: thymocytes. The DNA sequence reads TGTGCCAGCAGCCAGGACAGGGACAATGAGCAGTTCTTC. Translated, it reads CASSQDRDNEQFF.